This T cell receptor (beta chain) was identified in a study of blood T cells in healthy people across ages. Study observations and caveats: Unsorted PBMC input precluded a conclusive naive versus antigen-experienced comparison. Long-lived donors exceeded aged donors in naive CD4+ cells and diversity.

This CDR3 spans 11 amino acids. The V and J ends lost 2 bases and 4 bases respectively, with 3 bases between them. Germline CDR1 MGHDK, CDR2 SYGVNS. The second PCR ran about 6 to 11 cycles with a sample-barcoded 5' primer and J-beta primers. Each of the cDNA molecules was tagged by a template-switch adaptor with 12 random nucleotides. From the 5' RACE reads, TCRdb called clonotypes with MiXCR, one entry per CDR3 protein. This table has hundreds of thousands of distinct CDR3 sequences, 60% to 80% appearing once. This clonotype was counted ten times or more. Its target is not known. The sequence derives from a man aged 30 to 39 in good health. V is TRBV25-1 and J is TRBJ2-7; D is unclear. Sequences were obtained from blood. The CDR3 DNA is TGTGCCAGCAGTGAAATTTACGAGCAGTACTTC. Its translation: CASSEIYEQYF.